The source of this T cell receptor beta chain is a study of blood T cell repertoires in COVID-19. Looking at the study overall: Samples came from the United States, Italy and Spain, spanning acute and convalescent COVID-19. PBMCs, B-cell-depleted T cells, or T cells provided the cDNA or gDNA that made up the material.

In the source study's methods: Reference gene primers were amplified, and this amplification served to estimate nucleated cell counts. Produced via immunoSEQ multiplex PCR; TCRdb's table is partial and in-frame only. V and J calls plus clone size are reproduced from that table; the DNA served to infer D and trimming. Among roughly 250,000 clones listed, about 87% were seen once. The V end was cut by 4 bases, the J end by 6 bases, with 6 bases between. The V gene's germline CDR1 is MNHEY and CDR2 SVGEGT. This CDR3 has 11 residues. This chain links TRBV6-2 or TRBV6-3 with TRBJ1-1; D uncertain. Sequenced: peripheral blood. This sequence was found in a man aged 60 to 69 who had recovered from COVID-19. The CDR3 is CASSSQAEAFF. CDR3 DNA: TGTGCCAGCAGTTCTCAGGCTGAAGCTTTCTTT.